These 14 T cell receptor beta chains share one sample of origin, sequenced in a study of human T cells and chemical hapten exposure. A single record per CDR3 protein comes from TCRdb applying MiXCR to the RACE reads. Counted here are about 270,000 distinct CDR3 sequences, around 7% occurring once; the ten biggest clones make up about 1.2%. Time point in this sample: pre-sensitization, week 0. Stated treatment: therapeutic diphenylcyclopropenone sensitization with weekly scalp DPC. The material was whole blood, obtained in connection with sensitization to the hapten diphenylcyclopropenone (DPC). The receptors derive from a man aged 18 to 29 with alopecia areata. Some clones in this sample may be carry-over from other donors' samples.

This clonotype was observed a handful of times. The chain uses TRBV19 and TRBJ2-1; D remains ambiguous. The CDR3 is made up of 14 amino acids. Germline V CDR1 and CDR2: LNHDA, SQIVND (reference sequence). The V gene lost 7 bases and the J gene lost 8 bases, with 18 bases spanning the gap. CDR3 sequence reads: CASNPPFGSDEQFF. CDR3 sequence (DNA): TGTGCCAGTAACCCCCCGTTCGGGTCTGATGAGCAGTTCTTC.

This clonotype was seen a few times. The chain couples TRBV3-1 to TRBJ2-1; maybe TRBD1 (5 bases). V shed 3 bases and J shed 7 bases, with 7 bases lying between them. CDR1 and CDR2 (germline): LGHDT, YNNKEL (reference sequence). The CDR3 has 12 residues. In DNA, the CDR3 is TGTGCCAGCAGCCATAAGGGGAATGAGCAGTTCTTC. Protein: CASSHKGNEQFF.

The rearrangement joins TRBV3-2 to TRBJ2-3; the table's D gene call, TRBD1, was not cross checked with the DNA. TRBV3-2 is tagged as a pseudogene. The CDR3 is made up of 17 amino acids. DNA for the CDR3: TGTGCCAGCAGCCAAGAGAAAGGGGGAGGAAGCACAGATACGCAGTATTTT. It codes for CASSQEKGGGSTDTQYF.

The J gene is TRBJ2-7, the V gene TRBV7-9; 7 bases line up with TRBD1. Looked up from germline, CDR1 is SEHNR and CDR2 is FQNEAQ (reference sequence). The CDR3 spans 14 residues. With V trimmed by 4 bases and J by 7 bases, 10 bases remained unmatched. The CDR3 DNA sequence: TGTGCCAGCAGCTCGCAGACAGGGTCGAGAGAGCAGTACGTC. Amino acid sequence: CASSSQTGSREQYV.

This clonotype was counted many times. The rearrangement uses TRBV3-1 and TRBJ1-1; D may be TRBD1 (6 bases). The CDR3 length is 13 residues. V dropped 4 bases and J dropped 5 bases, with 11 bases sitting between them. The germline CDR1 and CDR2 sequences are LGHDT and YNNKEL (reference sequence). CDR3 nucleotides: TGTGCCAGCAGCCTCCCGAGGGGGACTGAAGCTTTCTTT. Its protein product is CASSLPRGTEAFF.

This clonotype was counted at least ten times. This CDR3 is CSVWVVNTGELFF. CDR3 sequence (DNA): TGCAGCGTCTGGGTAGTGAACACCGGGGAGCTGTTTTTT. The chain links TRBV29-1 to TRBJ2-2; unclear D gene. There are 13 residues in the CDR3. The ends were cut back, 6 bases at V and 1 base at J, with 9 bases in the middle. Germline V gives CDR1 SQVTM, CDR2 ANQGSEA.

This clonotype was recorded a few times. Written as DNA, the CDR3 is TGTGCCAGCCGGGACTCCTATTCACCCCTCCACTTT. Encoded protein: CASRDSYSPLHF. The V and J genes are TRBV28 and TRBJ1-6, with TRBD1 as a possible D gene (5 bases). The V and J ends lost 8 bases and 8 bases respectively, with 10 bases between them. Germline-derived CDR1 and CDR2 are MDHEN and SYDVKM. This CDR3 comprises 12 residues. Using reference TRBV28 and TRBJ1-6 for the parts outside the CDR3, the full variable domain is DVKVTQSSRYLVKRTGEKVFLECVQDMDHENMFWYRQDPGLGLRLIYFSYDVKMKEKGDIPEGYSVSREKKERFSLILESASTNQTSMYLCASRDSYSPLHFGNGTRLTVT.

The gene calls are TRBV6-2 or TRBV6-3 and TRBJ2-7; TRBD2 might be the D (5 bases). Germline V CDR1 and CDR2: MNHEY, SVGEGT. V was trimmed by 2 bases and J by 1 base, leaving 9 bases between them. This CDR3 is built from 14 residues. Here the CDR3 DNA reads TGTGCCAGCAGTTACCTCCCGGGGTCCTACGAGCAGTACTTC. This translates into CASSYLPGSYEQYF.

This clonotype was seen many times. The rearrangement links TRBV5-1 to TRBJ1-2, with TRBD1 matching 7 bases. This CDR3 has 14 amino acids. Germline values: CDR1 SGHRS, CDR2 YFSETQ. The J segment lost 6 bases and the V segment lost 4 bases, leaving 9 bases of the junction unmatched. Written as DNA, the CDR3 is TGCGCCAGCAGCCCGGGACAGAACTATGATGGCTACACCTTC. It is translated as CASSPGQNYDGYTF.

This clonotype came up a few times. The chain uses TRBV3-1 and TRBJ2-1, with no clear D. This CDR3 contains 11 residues. The ends were cut back, 1 base at V and 11 bases at J, with 6 bases in the middle. Germline V gene data show CDR1 as LGHDT and CDR2 as YNNKEL (reference sequence). In nucleotides, the CDR3 is TGTGCCAGCAGCCAAGCTAATCAGCAGTTCTTC. Amino acid sequence: CASSQANQQFF.

The chain uses TRBV2 and TRBJ1-5; a possible D gene is TRBD1 (6 bases). Germline V lookup: CDR1 SNHLY, CDR2 FYNNEI. This CDR3 has 15 residues. V lost 4 bases to trimming and J lost 4 bases, with 14 bases between them. As DNA, the CDR3 is TGTGCCAGCAGTGGGGGGCTTTACCGGAATCAGCCCCAGCATTTT. Protein sequence: CASSGGLYRNQPQHF.

This clonotype was seen at least ten times. The chain recombines TRBV7-2 with TRBJ1-2; D uncertain. The CDR3 covers 13 residues. Trimming left V 3 bases short and J 1 base short, with 6 bases between. CDR1 and CDR2 (germline): SGHTA, FQGNSA. CDR3: CASSLLNNYGYTF. The CDR3, as DNA: TGTGCCAGCAGCTTGCTAAATAACTATGGCTACACCTTC.

This clonotype is a singleton in its sample. The chain carries TRBV10-3 and TRBJ1-4, with TRBD1 as a possible D gene (6 bases). This CDR3 comprises 15 residues. The V end lost 7 bases, the J end lost 8 bases, and 20 bases lay between the germline ends. Germline CDR1 is ENHRY and CDR2 is SYGVKD. The CDR3 DNA reads as TGTGCCATCAATACTCGACAGGTCCTAAAAGAAAAACTGTTTTTT. It specifies CAINTRQVLKEKLFF.

This clonotype was seen more than once but under ten times. This rearrangement joins TRBV12-1 to TRBJ1-4; the D segment call TRBD1 is taken from the table without a DNA check. TRBV12-1 is designated a pseudogene. This CDR3 has 14 residues. The CDR3 bases are TGTGCCAGCAGCCTAGGGACAGGGGATGAAAAACTGTTTTTT. Protein sequence: CASSLGTGDEKLFF.